Below are 11 T cell receptor beta chains sequenced from a single sample in a study of T cell changes during pregnancy in multiple sclerosis. The protocol was immunoSEQ multiplex PCR, while the TCRdb copy is restricted to in-frame clones and leaves out a portion. The table lists 75,000 to 85,000 clones, 93% of them singletons. The material was peripheral blood, obtained in the second trimester of pregnancy. All receptors come from a female donor with multiple sclerosis, enrolled in a pregnancy study.

This sequence joins TRBV11-1 and TRBJ2-7; 7 nucleotides align to TRBD1. V shed 1 base and J 2 bases; nucleotides not matched to a gene: 5. The CDR3 spans 15 residues. Germline CDR1 is SGHAT and CDR2 is FQDESV (reference sequence). CDR3 amino acids: CASSLESTGTYEQYF. CDR3 coding DNA: TGTGCCAGCAGCTTAGAATCGACAGGGACCTACGAGCAGTACTTC.

The chain employs TRBV18 and TRBJ2-2, with D tentatively TRBD2 (6 bases). V shed 2 bases and J shed 0 bases, with 16 bases lying between them. The CDR3 is made up of 18 amino acids. Germline CDR1 and CDR2: KGHSH and LQKENI. Here the CDR3 DNA reads TGTGCCAGCTCACCAGGAGGGCTGTGGGCCCCGAACACCGGGGAGCTGTTTTTT. This translates into CASSPGGLWAPNTGELFF.

This chain connects TRBV6-1 to TRBJ2-7; possible D gene TRBD1, 5 bases. Trimming took off 1 base at V and 3 bases at J, with 16 bases between the two ends. CDR3 size: 16 residues. The germline V gene has CDR1 MNHNS and CDR2 SASEGT. CDR3 sequence: CASSEVLQARGYEQYF. As DNA, the CDR3 is TGTGCCAGCAGTGAAGTCTTACAGGCTAGAGGCTACGAGCAGTACTTC.

The chain is built from TRBV4-2 and TRBJ2-5, with 11 positions matching TRBD2. Germline values: CDR1 LGHNA, CDR2 YNFKEQ. The CDR3 totals 15 residues. Trimming cost V 1 base and J 5 bases; bases outside gene matches: 3. As DNA, the CDR3 is TGTGCCAGCAGCCAAGCTAGCGGGGGGCCTGAGACCCAGTACTTC. This sequence encodes CASSQASGGPETQYF.

The V gene is TRBV14, the J gene TRBJ2-2; D is ambiguous. Trimming stripped 1 base from V and 1 base from J, with 7 bases between. Germline values: CDR1 SGHDN, CDR2 FVKESK. This CDR3 is 15 amino acids long. CDR3 in DNA: TGTGCCAGCAGCCAAGGGTCAGGGAACACCGGGGAGCTGTTTTTT. Translating it yields CASSQGSGNTGELFF.

This clone was recorded a few times. This chain joins TRBV4-1 and TRBJ2-3, with 16 bases lining up with TRBD2. In germline, CDR1 is MGHRA, CDR2 YSYEKL. J was trimmed by 8 bases and V by 0 bases; bases with no gene match: 8. The length of the CDR3 is 18 residues. The CDR3 DNA follows: TGCGCCAGCAGCCAAGAGCGGGGACTAGCGGGGGGGTCGGGTACGCAGTATTTT. Protein sequence: CASSQERGLAGGSGTQYF.

The V call is TRBV21-1, the J call TRBJ1-5. TRBV21-1 is assigned pseudogene status. This CDR3 spans 18 amino acids. CDR3 nucleotides: TGTGCCAGCAGCAAACGGCTTTCGGGGGTGAGACGAGATCAGCCCCAGCATTTT. It encodes CASSKRLSGVRRDQPQHF.

The chain couples TRBV6-1 to TRBJ2-2; D may be TRBD2 (5 bases). CDR3 length: 15 residues. CDR1 is MNHNS, CDR2 SASEGT, per germline. With 8 bases removed from V and 4 bases from J, the gap between germline ends came to 17 bases. The CDR3 is CASRTRSPGTGELFF. For the CDR3, the DNA is TGTGCCAGCCGTACTAGATCCCCGGGCACCGGGGAGCTGTTTTTT.

The chain recombines TRBV5-6 with TRBJ1-1, with TRBD1 matching 9 bases. The germline gives CDR1 SGHDT, CDR2 YYEEEE. V lost 4 bases, J lost 2 bases, and 9 bases stayed unmatched. The CDR3 runs to 16 residues. CDR3 sequence (DNA): TGTGCCAGCAGCACCGGACAGGGGCGTTTTAACACTGAAGCTTTCTTT. Translating gives CASSTGQGRFNTEAFF.

The chain carries TRBV6-6 and TRBJ1-6; D is possibly TRBD1 (5 bases). The CDR3 is made up of 14 amino acids. Germline V gene sequence: CDR1 MNHNY, CDR2 SVGAGI (reference sequence). Between the trimmed V and J ends, which lost 2 bases and 9 bases, there was a span of 11 bases. CDR3 amino acids: CASSYRSRASPLHF. Here the CDR3 DNA reads TGTGCCAGCAGTTACAGGTCCAGGGCTTCACCCCTCCACTTT.

This chain connects TRBV19 to TRBJ1-5; 7 bases fit TRBD1. Per the germline V gene, CDR1 is LNHDA and CDR2 is SQIVND (reference sequence). Germline trimming cut 9 bases from V and 5 bases from J; bases unmatched to any gene: 19. There are 17 residues in the CDR3. The DNA for the CDR3 is TGTGCCAGCACCGGGACAGCCGGTGGTAGCCGGGATCAGCCCCAGCATTTT. Encoded protein: CASTGTAGGSRDQPQHF.